Each of the 27 T cell receptor beta chains below was sequenced from the same sample in a study of beta chain features in type 1 diabetes. What these receptors recognize is not known. Expressed TCRB transcripts got sequenced, as all isolated RNA was reverse transcribed. The table came from immunoSEQ multiplex PCR; TCRdb's copy has only in-frame clones and leaves some out. Of approximately 280,000 clones in the sample, approximately 16% were seen once. Study-wide findings and caveats: TCRB CDR3s from Type 1 diabetes patients were moderately but significantly shorter in all four CD4+ subsets.

Input material: naive CD4+ T cells from blood. The receptors were sampled from a young man with type 1 diabetes.

The V and J genes are TRBV5-4 and TRBJ2-4; D gene ambiguous. The length of the CDR3 is 16 residues. The germline CDR1 and CDR2 sequences are SGHNT and YYREEE (reference sequence). V lost 0 bases to trimming and J lost 1 base, with 11 bases between them. CDR3 coding DNA: TGTGCCAGCAGCTTGGGGGCAGGCCGGGCCAAAAACATTCAGTACTTC. Translating it yields CASSLGAGRAKNIQYF. Variable domain in full (rest from reference TRBV5-4 and TRBJ2-4): ETGVTQSPTHLIKTRGQQVTLRCSSQSGHNTVSWYQQALGQGPQFIFQYYREEENGRGNFPPRFSGLQFPNYSSELNVNALELDDSALYLCASSLGAGRAKNIQYFGAGTRLSVL.

The CDR3 bases are TGTGCCAGCTCACCACGGCGGGTCCAAGAGACCCAGTACTTC. As protein: CASSPRRVQETQYF. The V gene is TRBV18, the J gene TRBJ2-5; tentatively, D is TRBD2 (5 bases). This CDR3 comprises 14 residues. The ends were cut back, 1 base at V and 1 base at J, with 7 bases in the middle. Germline V gene data show CDR1 as KGHSH and CDR2 as LQKENI.

The chain employs TRBV30 and TRBJ2-7; tentatively, D is TRBD1 (7 bases). The CDR3 is 13 amino acids. In germline, CDR1 is GTSNPN, CDR2 SVGIG (reference sequence). The germline V and J ends were trimmed by 7 bases and 4 bases, with 17 bases remaining between them. Here the CDR3 reads CASRSRGEYEQYF. The CDR3 DNA reads as TGTGCCTCCCGGAGCAGGGGGGAGTACGAGCAGTACTTC.

The V and J genes are TRBV14 and TRBJ2-3; D may be TRBD2 (5 bases). This CDR3 has 13 residues. Germline V gives CDR1 SGHDN, CDR2 FVKESK. The V and J ends lost 3 bases and 6 bases respectively, with 10 bases between them. CDR3 loop: CASSHLGSDTQYF. CDR3 coding DNA: TGTGCCAGCAGCCACCTGGGGAGTGATACGCAGTATTTT.

The rearrangement uses TRBV5-1 and TRBJ2-7; tentative D call: TRBD2 (5 bases). CDR1 is SGHRS, CDR2 YFSETQ, per germline. The CDR3 totals 15 residues. Trimming cost V 5 bases and J 1 base, with 16 bases left between them. The CDR3 DNA reads TGCGCCAGCAGTCCCGTAGTGGGAGCGTCCTACGAGCAGTACTTC. This encodes CASSPVVGASYEQYF.

This clone turned up a few times. The V call is TRBV7-9, the J call TRBJ2-4; maybe TRBD1 (7 bases). The CDR3 has 14 amino acids. Between the trimmed V and J ends, which lost 1 base and 8 bases, there was a span of 12 bases. Germline V gives CDR1 SEHNR, CDR2 FQNEAQ (reference sequence). CDR3 in amino acids: CASSLDSRGDIQYF. As DNA, the CDR3 is TGTGCCAGCAGCTTAGATTCCAGGGGGGACATTCAGTACTTC.

The V and J genes are TRBV11-2 and TRBJ2-4, with D possibly being TRBD2 (6 bases). Germline CDR1 and CDR2: SGHAT and FQNNGV. V was shortened by 6 bases and J by 1 base, with 13 bases between the two germline ends. The length of the CDR3 is 15 residues. The CDR3 is CASSGPGEAKNIQYF. The DNA for the CDR3 is TGTGCCAGCAGTGGGCCGGGGGAGGCCAAAAACATTCAGTACTTC. The whole variable domain, filled in from reference TRBV11-2 and TRBJ2-4, reads EAGVAQSPRYKIIEKRQSVAFWCNPISGHATLYWYQQILGQGPKLLIQFQNNGVVDDSQLPKDRFSAERLKGVDSTLKIQPAKLEDSAVYLCASSGPGEAKNIQYFGAGTRLSVL.

This clone appeared a few times. CDR3 sequence (DNA): TGCAGCGTTGAGGTGCGCGCGCGGAGCACAGATACGCAGTATTTT. Its protein product is CSVEVRARSTDTQYF. V usage is TRBV29-1 and J usage is TRBJ2-3; D gene uncertain. Germline CDR1 is SQVTM and CDR2 is ANQGSEA. The CDR3 runs 15 residues. V lost 3 bases to trimming and J lost 0 bases, with 13 bases between them.

J is TRBJ2-2 and V is TRBV19, with D possibly TRBD1 on 6 matching bases. Trimming removed 6 bases at V and 1 base at J, with 24 bases between. The CDR3 contains 19 residues. Germline loops: CDR1 LNHDA, CDR2 SQIVND (reference sequence). DNA of the CDR3: TGTGCCAGTAGCCTGACAGGACTCAGCCGCCTCCTGAACACCGGGGAGCTGTTTTTT. Residues: CASSLTGLSRLLNTGELFF.

This chain joins TRBV4-1 and TRBJ2-7, with D possibly matching TRBD1 (6 bases). V lost 0 bases and J lost 0, with 18 bases in between. The CDR3 is made up of 18 amino acids. Germline assignment: CDR1 MGHRA and CDR2 YSYEKL. The chain's CDR3 is CASSQDLRGQPSSYEQYF. CDR3 in DNA: TGCGCCAGCAGCCAAGATCTCAGGGGACAACCTTCCTCCTACGAGCAGTACTTC.

The genes are TRBV7-2 and TRBJ2-5; D possibly corresponds to TRBD2 (6 bases). V lost 4 bases and J 3 bases, leaving 15 bases between the germline ends. Germline V gives CDR1 SGHTA, CDR2 FQGNSA. This CDR3 comprises 15 residues. The CDR3 reads CASSWFYGGEETQYF. Here the CDR3 DNA reads TGTGCCAGCAGCTGGTTCTATGGAGGGGAAGAGACCCAGTACTTC. Full variable domain (missing parts from reference TRBV7-2 and TRBJ2-5): GAGVSQSPSNKVTEKGKDVELRCDPISGHTALYWYRQSLGQGLEFLIYFQGNSAPDKSGLPSDRFSAERTGGSVSTLTIQRTQQEDSAVYLCASSWFYGGEETQYFGPGTRLLVL.

This clone occurred a few times. The rearrangement uses TRBV6-6 and TRBJ2-1; D unclear. Germline CDR1 reads MNHNY; CDR2 reads SVGAGI (reference sequence). Trimming took 6 bases from V and 0 from J, leaving 6 bases between them. The CDR3 totals 13 residues. CDR3 loop: CASSPSSYNEQFF. CDR3 nucleotides: TGTGCCAGCAGCCCGAGCTCCTACAATGAGCAGTTCTTC.

This rearrangement joins TRBV6-5 to TRBJ2-1; D perhaps matches TRBD2 (6 bases). Trimming took off 1 base at V and 4 bases at J, with 11 bases between the two ends. The germline V gene has CDR1 MNHEY and CDR2 SVGAGI. CDR3 length: 15 amino acids. DNA of the CDR3: TGTGCCAGCAGTTACTGGCTAGCGAGTTACAATGAGCAGTTCTTC. Translated, it gives CASSYWLASYNEQFF.

This clone was detected a few times. V gene TRBV5-4 combines with J gene TRBJ2-5, with 8 nucleotides matching TRBD1. Germline V lookup: CDR1 SGHNT, CDR2 YYREEE (reference sequence). With V trimmed by 7 bases and J by 5 bases, 7 bases remained unmatched. The CDR3 runs 13 residues. CDR3 nucleotide sequence: TGTGCCAGCCAACGGACAGGGATCGAGACCCAGTACTTC. Its translation is CASQRTGIETQYF.

In this sample, this clone turned up a few times. V usage is TRBV27 and J usage is TRBJ2-1, with 13 bases fitting TRBD2. The CDR3 contains 18 residues. Germline CDR1 is MNHEY and CDR2 is SMNVEV (reference sequence). Trimming removed 6 bases from V and 5 bases from J; junction bases left unmatched: 13. The chain's CDR3 is CASRPGLAGLGEHNEQFF. The CDR3 nucleotides are TGTGCCAGCAGACCGGGACTAGCGGGGTTGGGGGAGCACAATGAGCAGTTCTTC.

This rearrangement joins TRBV4-3 to TRBJ1-2; D not certain. The V gene lost 11 bases and the J gene lost 8 bases, with 12 bases spanning the gap. This CDR3 contains 10 residues. Per germline, CDR1 LGHNA and CDR2 YSLEER. The CDR3 nucleotides read TGCGCCCGTTCGCCGGGAGGCTACACCTTC. Amino acids: CARSPGGYTF.

This clone turned up a few times. The V and J genes are TRBV5-6 and TRBJ2-1; D is perhaps TRBD2 (5 bases). CDR3 length equals 15 residues. V lost 4 bases, J lost 4 bases, and 15 bases lay in between. CDR1 is SGHDT and CDR2 is YYEEEE in the germline V gene. CDR3 in amino acids: CASSPGLGGYNEQFF. As DNA, the CDR3 is TGTGCCAGCAGCCCCGGACTCGGCGGGTACAATGAGCAGTTCTTC.

This clone was observed a few times. The V call is TRBV30, the J call TRBJ2-3; TRBD1 might be the D (5 bases). This CDR3 is built from 16 residues. CDR1 is GTSNPN, CDR2 SVGIG, per germline (reference sequence). Trimming stripped 0 bases from V and 2 bases from J, with 15 bases between. The CDR3 bases are TGTGCCTGGAGTGTACAGGACGGATTCCTCACAGATACGCAGTATTTT. It translates to CAWSVQDGFLTDTQYF.

In its sample, this clone was seen a few times. The chain joins TRBV7-9 to TRBJ2-5; 9 nucleotides line up with TRBD2. The CDR3 contains 15 residues. V was pared by 3 bases and J by 2 bases, with 4 bases of the junction left unmatched. CDR1 is SEHNR, CDR2 FQNEAQ, per germline (reference sequence). The CDR3 DNA is TGTGCCAGCAGCTTCATTGCGGGGGGGCAAGAGACCCAGTACTTC. Translation: CASSFIAGGQETQYF.

This clone has only a few counts. The genes are TRBV6-1 and TRBJ1-4, with 7 bases identical to TRBD1. After removal of 3 bases from V and 8 bases from J, the junction contained 6 bases not matched to a gene. Germline V gene sequence: CDR1 MNHNS, CDR2 SASEGT. The CDR3 contains 14 residues. The CDR3: CASSELTGTEKLFF. The CDR3, as DNA: TGTGCCAGCAGTGAGTTGACAGGGACCGAAAAACTGTTTTTT.

This clone occurred a few times. CDR3 DNA sequence: TGTGCCAGCAGTTCCCGGGGGGCGGCAGATACGCAGTATTTT. It translates to CASSSRGAADTQYF. The rearrangement joins TRBV6-1 to TRBJ2-3; weak D call: TRBD2 (7 bases). The CDR3 has 14 amino acids. The germline V gene encodes CDR1 MNHNS and CDR2 SASEGT. V was trimmed by 5 bases and J by 4 bases, leaving 13 bases between them.

This clone was observed a few times. V is TRBV28 and J is TRBJ2-7; 10 bases fit TRBD2. This CDR3 region has 13 residues. The J segment lost 2 bases and the V segment lost 7 bases, leaving 2 bases of the junction unmatched. Germline lookup yields CDR1 MDHEN and CDR2 SYDVKM. DNA for the CDR3: TGTGCCAGCAAAGCGGGAGGGCCCTACGAGCAGTACTTC. Its protein product is CASKAGGPYEQYF.

V gene TRBV18 combines with J gene TRBJ2-6, with TRBD2 as a possible D gene (6 bases). Germline CDR1 reads KGHSH; CDR2 reads LQKENI. Deletions cut 4 bases from V and 1 base from J, with 14 bases between. The CDR3 has 17 amino acids. Here the CDR3 DNA reads TGTGCCAGCTCACAGGGACTTACTGGATCTGGGGCCAACGTCCTGACTTTC. Translation: CASSQGLTGSGANVLTF.

This chain joins TRBV5-4 and TRBJ1-2; weak D call: TRBD1 (6 bases). V was shortened by 2 bases and J by 4 bases, with 12 bases between the two germline ends. Per germline, CDR1 SGHNT and CDR2 YYREEE (reference sequence). The CDR3 spans 14 residues. The CDR3 DNA reads as TGTGCCAGCAGCTTCCCAGGACAGTTCTATGGCTACACCTTC. Its protein product is CASSFPGQFYGYTF.

This clone was observed a handful of times. The chain combines TRBV7-9 with TRBJ2-3; the D is unclear. The CDR3 spans 12 residues. Germline assignment: CDR1 SEHNR and CDR2 FQNEAQ (reference sequence). Trimming left V 1 base short and J 6 bases short, with 5 bases between. CDR3 nucleotide sequence: TGTGCCAGCAGCTTAGAGGAGGATACGCAGTATTTT. This gives the protein CASSLEEDTQYF.

The CDR3 reads CATNRGNNSPLHF. In nucleotides, the CDR3 is TGTGCCACCAACAGGGGGAATAATTCACCCCTCCACTTT. The chain combines TRBV28 with TRBJ1-6; 8 bases are a match to TRBD1. CDR3 size: 13 residues. J lost 5 bases, V lost 10 bases, and 4 bases had no gene match. Germline V gene data show CDR1 as MDHEN and CDR2 as SYDVKM.

The chain couples TRBV28 to TRBJ1-1, with unresolved D. The germline V and J ends were trimmed by 3 bases and 5 bases, with 19 bases remaining between them. This CDR3 region has 16 residues. In germline, CDR1 is MDHEN, CDR2 SYDVKM. The CDR3: CASSLEGGILGTEAFF. The CDR3 DNA follows: TGTGCCAGCAGTTTGGAAGGCGGGATATTGGGTACTGAAGCTTTCTTT.